The clone carrying this TCR beta chain was counted only a few times. Its specificity is unknown. Germline-derived CDR1 and CDR2 are GTSNPN and SVGIG (reference sequence). The V gene lost 3 bases and the J gene lost 7 bases, with 13 bases spanning the gap. This CDR3 contains 13 residues. The data are from a study of beta chain features in type 1 diabetes. Study-wide results and limits: The study found moderately but significantly shorter TCRB CDR3s in all four CD4+ subsets of Type 1 diabetes patients. Junctions at VDJ sites from type 1 diabetes patients had fewer insertions and more deletions. The similarity of naive, central memory and Treg TCRB repertoires appeared greater among patients than among healthy donors.

The whole isolated RNA underwent reverse transcription, so sequencing captured expressed TCRB transcripts. Profiling relied on immunoSEQ multiplex PCR, and the TCRdb table lists in-frame clones only, not all of them. The profile shows 130,000 or so clones, roughly 10% of them singletons. Source material: central memory CD4+ T cells from blood. The TCR sequence derives from a man under 40 with type 1 diabetes. The chain links TRBV30 to TRBJ1-5; D is perhaps TRBD1 (6 bases). In DNA form, the CDR3 reads TGTGCCTGGAGCGTTGGGGGACACCAGCCCCAGCATTTT. Translation: CAWSVGGHQPQHF.